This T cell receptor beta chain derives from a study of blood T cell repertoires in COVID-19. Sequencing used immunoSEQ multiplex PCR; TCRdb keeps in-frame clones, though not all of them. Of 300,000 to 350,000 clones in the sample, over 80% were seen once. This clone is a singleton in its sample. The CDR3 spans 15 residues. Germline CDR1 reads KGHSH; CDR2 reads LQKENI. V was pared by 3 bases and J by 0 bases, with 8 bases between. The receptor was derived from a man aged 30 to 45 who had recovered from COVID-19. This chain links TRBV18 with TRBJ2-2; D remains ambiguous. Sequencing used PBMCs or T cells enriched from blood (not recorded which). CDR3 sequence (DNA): TGTGCCAGCTCACCCCGACACGCGAACACCGGGGAGCTGTTTTTT. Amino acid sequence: CASSPRHANTGELFF.